The following is a T cell receptor (beta chain) sequence with its context. The antigen remains unidentified. Here immunoSEQ multiplex PCR was the method, and the copy in TCRdb shows in-frame clones only, minus some. The table shows some 170,000 clones, with 87% occurring only once. This specimen belongs to a study of cytomegalovirus exposure and HLA in healthy donors. The study's findings and limits: Cytomegalovirus association was listed for 150 to 200 TCR beta chains. The tendency of first-cohort TCR clusters to co-occur in the 100 to 150 validation repertoires was identified by a subsequent analysis.

The sequenced material came from PBMCs. This sequence was found in a woman younger than 45 in good health and CMV-seronegative.

CDR3 in DNA: TGTGCCAGCAGCTTATGGGGGGGCCGTCAAGAGACCCAGTACTTC. As protein: CASSLWGGRQETQYF. V gene TRBV11-2 combines with J gene TRBJ2-5; TRBD2 might be the D (7 bases). Germline V gene lookup returns CDR1 SGHAT and CDR2 FQNNGV. Deletions cut 2 bases from V and 2 bases from J, with 12 bases between. The CDR3 is made up of 15 amino acids.